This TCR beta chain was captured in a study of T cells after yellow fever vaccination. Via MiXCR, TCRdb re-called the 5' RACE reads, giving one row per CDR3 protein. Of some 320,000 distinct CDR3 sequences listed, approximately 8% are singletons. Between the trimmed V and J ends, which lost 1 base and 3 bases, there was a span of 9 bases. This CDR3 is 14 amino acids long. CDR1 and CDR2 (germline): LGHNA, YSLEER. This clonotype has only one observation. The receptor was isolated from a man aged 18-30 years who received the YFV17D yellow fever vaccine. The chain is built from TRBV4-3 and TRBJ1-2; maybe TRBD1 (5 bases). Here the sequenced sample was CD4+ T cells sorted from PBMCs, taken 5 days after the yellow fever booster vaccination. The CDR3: CASSQGVGDYGYTF. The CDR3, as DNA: TGCGCCAGCAGCCAAGGGGTAGGGGACTATGGCTACACCTTC.